Each of the 24 T cell receptor beta chains below was sequenced from the same sample in a study of T cells after yellow fever vaccination. TCRdb redid the calling of the 5' RACE reads with MiXCR, one entry per CDR3 protein. This table has more than 65,000 distinct CDR3 sequences, about 6% appearing once. The source was CD4+ T cells sorted from PBMCs, collected roughly 14 days after the first yellow fever vaccination. The receptors come from a man younger than 35 who received the YFV17D yellow fever vaccine.

Many counts were recorded for this clonotype. This chain joins TRBV2 and TRBJ2-2; D is perhaps TRBD1 or TRBD2 (5 bases each). Germline V gene sequence: CDR1 SNHLY, CDR2 FYNNEI. The ends were cut back, 6 bases at V and 7 bases at J, with 12 bases in the middle. The CDR3 extends over 13 amino acids. CDR3: CASRFQGDGELFF. CDR3 in DNA: TGTGCCAGCAGGTTCCAGGGAGACGGGGAGCTGTTTTTT.

In its sample, this clonotype was seen many times. The CDR3 protein is CASRIRGLNNEQFF. The CDR3, as DNA: TGTGCCAGTCGGATCCGGGGACTGAACAATGAGCAGTTCTTC. The chain combines TRBV19 with TRBJ2-1, with D possibly being TRBD2 (6 bases). The V gene's germline CDR1 is LNHDA and CDR2 SQIVND (reference sequence). This CDR3 has 14 amino acids. Trimming cost V 8 bases and J 5 bases, with 16 bases left between them.

This clonotype has at least ten counts. This chain links TRBV15 with TRBJ2-4; D tentatively reads TRBD1 or TRBD2 (6 bases each). Germline V lookup: CDR1 LNHNV, CDR2 YYDKDF (reference sequence). This CDR3 has 19 amino acids. Trimming removed 1 base at V and 0 bases at J, with 19 bases between. CDR3 protein: CATSRANRGGGTAKNIQYF. The CDR3 DNA reads as TGTGCCACCAGCAGAGCGAACCGCGGAGGGGGGACAGCCAAAAACATTCAGTACTTC.

This clonotype was seen at least ten times. The chain joins TRBV20-1 to TRBJ2-7; 11 positions match TRBD2. This CDR3 contains 14 residues. Germline trimming cut 3 bases from V and 3 bases from J; bases unmatched to any gene: 4. The V gene's germline CDR1 is DFQATT and CDR2 SNEGSKA (reference sequence). CDR3 region: CSASRLAGIYEQYV. The DNA of the CDR3 is TGCAGTGCTAGTCGACTAGCGGGAATCTACGAGCAGTACGTC.

This clonotype was detected ten times or more. The chain joins TRBV7-9 to TRBJ2-7; D not resolved. The CDR3 is 16 residues long. The V end lost 5 bases, the J end lost 1 base, and 18 bases lay between the germline ends. Germline V lookup: CDR1 SEHNR, CDR2 FQNEAQ (reference sequence). Written as DNA, the CDR3 is TGTGCCAGCAGCCACCCCGGCCGCCTAGGGTCCTACGAGCAGTACGTC. Encoded protein: CASSHPGRLGSYEQYV.

The table lists this clonotype with many counts. V and J are TRBV7-8 and TRBJ2-6, with D perhaps assigned TRBD1 or TRBD2 (5 bases each). CDR1 SGHVS and CDR2 FQNEAQ come from the germline V gene. This CDR3 spans 17 amino acids. Trimming took 7 bases from V and 0 from J, leaving 16 bases between them. This chain's CDR3 is CASTGRLRLSGANVLTF. CDR3 nucleotides: TGTGCCAGCACGGGACGGCTACGCCTCTCTGGGGCCAACGTCCTGACTTTC.

This clonotype was counted at least ten times. The chain joins TRBV5-1 to TRBJ2-5; tentative D call: TRBD2 (7 bases). CDR1 is SGHRS and CDR2 is YFSETQ in the germline V gene. The CDR3 consists of 16 residues. The V end was cut by 2 bases, the J end by 2 bases, with 16 bases between. CDR3: CASSFDPAGTQETQYF. The CDR3 nucleotides are TGCGCCAGCAGCTTTGATCCAGCGGGGACACAAGAGACCCAGTACTTC.

The CDR3, as DNA: TGTGCCAGCACCCAGCGGTTGCCTGATACGCAGTATTTT. It codes for CASTQRLPDTQYF. V is TRBV3-1 and J is TRBJ2-3, with a tentative D call TRBD2 (5 bases). Germline V lookup: CDR1 LGHDT, CDR2 YNNKEL (reference sequence). Trimming shortened V by 7 bases and J by 6 bases, and 14 bases separated the two germline ends. This CDR3 has 13 residues.

The sample holds many counts of this clonotype. For the CDR3, the DNA is TGTGCCAGCAGTTTAATGATGACTGAAGCTTTCTTT. It specifies CASSLMMTEAFF. This chain joins TRBV12-3 or TRBV12-4 and TRBJ1-1; D unclear. The V end was cut by 2 bases, the J end by 5 bases, with 6 bases between. This CDR3 is built from 12 residues.

This clonotype was counted at least ten times. The V gene is TRBV4-2, the J gene TRBJ2-1, with TRBD2 matching 9 bases. Germline CDR1 is LGHNA and CDR2 is YNFKEQ. There are 15 residues in the CDR3. After removal of 0 bases from V and 5 bases from J, the junction contained 2 bases not matched to a gene. The CDR3 protein is CASSQEPSGDNEQFF. The CDR3, as DNA: TGTGCCAGCAGCCAAGAGCCTAGCGGGGACAATGAGCAGTTCTTC.

This clonotype has ten or more counts. This sequence joins TRBV6-2 or TRBV6-3 and TRBJ2-7; D is unclear. Trimming cost V 4 bases and J 3 bases, with 10 bases left between them. Germline V lookup: CDR1 MNHEY, CDR2 SVGEGT. This CDR3 spans 13 amino acids. CDR3 bases: TGTGCCAGCAGTTGGGAACAGAACTACGAGCAGTACTTC. It encodes CASSWEQNYEQYF.

This clonotype was counted between two and nine times. V and J are TRBV29-1 and TRBJ2-3; TRBD2 aligns across 8 bases. The J segment lost 5 bases and the V segment lost 0 bases, leaving 4 bases of the junction unmatched. Per the germline V gene, CDR1 is SQVTM and CDR2 is ANQGSEA. The CDR3 is 14 amino acids. The DNA of the CDR3 is TGCAGCGTTGAAGATGGGAGCGGGGGAGATACGCAGTATTTT. It specifies CSVEDGSGGDTQYF.

This clonotype was detected ten times or more. CDR3 amino acids: CASSPKGISGANVLTF. CDR3 coding DNA: TGTGCCAGCTCACCAAAAGGAATCTCTGGGGCCAACGTCCTGACTTTC. V gene TRBV18 combines with J gene TRBJ2-6; D is ambiguous. The CDR3 extends over 16 amino acids. The germline CDR1 and CDR2 sequences are KGHSH and LQKENI. Deletions cut 2 bases from V and 0 bases from J, with 8 bases between.

CDR3 nucleotides: TGCGCCAGCAGCCAAGGGAGTAGACCCCAATCACCCCTCCACTTT. Translated, it gives CASSQGSRPQSPLHF. The chain joins TRBV4-1 to TRBJ1-6, with D hard to call. Trimming shortened V by 1 base and J by 10 bases, and 14 bases separated the two germline ends. The CDR3 sequence is 15 residues long. The germline V gene has CDR1 MGHRA and CDR2 YSYEKL.

This clonotype was seen ten or more times. The chain carries TRBV7-2 and TRBJ2-1; 13 bases line up with TRBD2. Germline trimming cut 5 bases from V and 10 bases from J; bases unmatched to any gene: 14. The CDR3 length is 17 residues. Germline V CDR1 and CDR2: SGHTA, FQGNSA. In DNA form, the CDR3 reads TGTGCCAGCAGCCCCCTGGGGACTAGCGGGGCCACGCGGGAGCAGTTCTTC. As protein: CASSPLGTSGATREQFF.

The CDR3 nucleotides read TGTGCCAGCGCTCCCACCGGGGCTAGGGGAGGCTACAATGAGCAGTTCTTC. Translated, it gives CASAPTGARGGYNEQFF. This chain links TRBV11-3 with TRBJ2-1, with a tentative D call TRBD2 (6 bases). This CDR3 comprises 17 residues. Trimming removed 8 bases from V and 3 bases from J, with 23 bases in between. The germline gives CDR1 SGHNT, CDR2 YENEEA.

This clonotype has a count of ten or more. The CDR3 is CASSPLGGLVSEQFF. In DNA, the CDR3 is TGTGCCAGCAGCCCGCTGGGGGGTCTCGTGAGTGAGCAGTTCTTC. The rearrangement joins TRBV5-5 to TRBJ2-1; a weak D match, TRBD2 (6 bases). This CDR3 region has 15 residues. V was trimmed by 4 bases and J by 9 bases, leaving 20 bases between them. In germline, CDR1 is SGHKS, CDR2 YYEKEE (reference sequence).

The chain recombines TRBV18 with TRBJ1-6; D not resolved. Germline CDR1 reads KGHSH; CDR2 reads LQKENI. V gave up 0 bases and J gave up 10 bases, with 7 bases separating them. The CDR3 is 13 residues long. CDR3 sequence reads: CASSPPAESPLHF. The CDR3 DNA is TGTGCCAGCTCACCACCGGCAGAGTCACCCCTCCACTTT.

This clonotype was observed at least ten times. CDR3 loop: CASSSTGGATEAFF. CDR3 DNA sequence: TGTGCCAGCAGCTCGACAGGGGGCGCAACTGAAGCTTTCTTT. The rearrangement joins TRBV7-6 to TRBJ1-1, with 10 bases aligning to TRBD1. The CDR3 contains 14 residues. J was trimmed by 5 bases and V by 4 bases; bases with no gene match: 4. Germline CDR1 reads SGHVS; CDR2 reads FNYEAQ.

This clonotype showed up many times. The rearrangement uses TRBV12-3 or TRBV12-4 and TRBJ2-5; D ambiguous. CDR3 length equals 12 residues. Trimming pared 5 bases from V and 9 bases from J, leaving 13 bases between. The CDR3 DNA sequence: TGTGCCAGCAGTCCGTCCGCGGTGGCCCAGTACTTC. This sequence encodes CASSPSAVAQYF.

This clonotype was detected many times. J is TRBJ2-5 and V is TRBV6-5, with a weak D call TRBD2 (6 bases). The CDR3 has 15 amino acids. V was trimmed by 2 bases and J by 7 bases, leaving 17 bases between them. Germline CDR1 reads MNHEY; CDR2 reads SVGAGI. CDR3 DNA sequence: TGTGCCAGCAGTTACGCGGGACTCCCTTCCCGGACCCAGTACTTC. Translation gives CASSYAGLPSRTQYF.

This clonotype was picked up many times. The J gene is TRBJ2-1, the V gene TRBV20-1; TRBD2 aligns across 9 bases. This CDR3 is 12 amino acids long. Germline CDR1 reads DFQATT; CDR2 reads SNEGSKA (reference sequence). In nucleotides, the CDR3 is TGCAGCCTTAGCGGGGGACGGGATGAGCAGTTCTTC. It is translated as CSLSGGRDEQFF.

This clonotype was counted many times. The chain carries TRBV5-1 and TRBJ2-2; D could derive from TRBD1 or TRBD2 (5 bases each). Germline loops: CDR1 SGHRS, CDR2 YFSETQ. The V gene lost 4 bases and the J gene lost 3 bases, with 13 bases spanning the gap. This CDR3 has 15 amino acids. The CDR3 sequence: CASSGGAGYTGELFF. DNA of the CDR3: TGCGCCAGCAGCGGGGGAGCAGGGTACACCGGGGAGCTGTTTTTT.

This clonotype was observed many times. The rearrangement links TRBV7-2 to TRBJ1-5; D possibly corresponds to TRBD1 (5 bases). CDR1 and CDR2 (germline): SGHTA, FQGNSA. V lost 7 bases and J lost 7, with 14 bases in between. CDR3 length: 13 residues. CDR3 in DNA: TGTGCCAGCACCCTCTCCTGGGACCAGCCCCAGCATTTT. Translating it yields CASTLSWDQPQHF.